This is a list of T cell receptor beta chains from one sample in a study of shared clonotypes between healthy human individuals. Repertoires were generated with immunoSEQ multiplex PCR, while TCRdb's copy carries only in-frame clones and drops some. Of over 2 million clones listed, 90% to 95% are singletons. The material sequenced was naive CD4+ T cells sorted from blood. Receptors originate from a young man in good health. CDR3s include the opening cysteine and the closing phenylalanine or tryptophan. Fields, in order: J gene, D gene, clone size, V gene, CDR3 DNA, CDR3 protein. D genes are given only for firm matches. For some rows the clone size is stated as once, few or many, or as a class when expanded; others skip it.

j_call: TRBJ1-2; d_call: -; clone_size: once; v_call: TRBV6-1; cdr3_nt: TGTGCCAGCAGAAATACTACGACCGGGAACTATGGCTACACCTTC; cdr3_aa: CASRNTTTGNYGYTF
j_call: TRBJ1-2; d_call: -; clone_size: -; v_call: TRBV7-9; cdr3_nt: TGTGCCAGCAGCTTGAGTGACAGGAGCTATGGCTACACCTTC; cdr3_aa: CASSLSDRSYGYTF
j_call: TRBJ2-7; d_call: -; clone_size: -; v_call: TRBV4-3; cdr3_nt: TGCGCCAGCAGCCAAGATCAGGGCTGGGGCGTCGAGCAGTACTTC; cdr3_aa: CASSQDQGWGVEQYF
j_call: TRBJ1-1; d_call: -; clone_size: -; v_call: TRBV4-1; cdr3_nt: TGCGCCAGCAGCCAAGTTTCGGGCATGAACACTGAAGCTTTCTTT; cdr3_aa: CASSQVSGMNTEAFF
j_call: TRBJ2-7; d_call: TRBD1; clone_size: -; v_call: TRBV6-6; cdr3_nt: TGTGCCAGCGGGGAGACAGGGGAAGCCCCCTACGAGCAGTACTTC; cdr3_aa: CASGETGEAPYEQYF
j_call: TRBJ2-2; d_call: -; clone_size: -; v_call: TRBV5-1; cdr3_nt: TGCGCCAGCAGCATCCTACAGGGAAACACCGGGGAGCTGTTTTTT; cdr3_aa: CASSILQGNTGELFF
j_call: TRBJ1-6; d_call: -; clone_size: -; v_call: TRBV7-9; cdr3_nt: TGTGCCAGCAGCTCGACAGGTGGAAATTCACCCCTCCACTTT; cdr3_aa: CASSSTGGNSPLHF
j_call: TRBJ1-1; d_call: TRBD1; clone_size: -; v_call: TRBV11-2; cdr3_nt: TGTGCCAGCAGCGCCGGGACAGCCAACACTGAAGCTTTCTTT; cdr3_aa: CASSAGTANTEAFF
j_call: TRBJ2-3; d_call: TRBD2; clone_size: few; v_call: TRBV27; cdr3_nt: TGTGCCAGCAGTTTATCGATCCCCGGGTGGGGGGGATCGGGGACGCAGTATTTT; cdr3_aa: CASSLSIPGWGGSGTQYF
j_call: TRBJ2-7; d_call: -; clone_size: -; v_call: TRBV1; cdr3_nt: TGCACCAGCAGCCAGGGTCCGGAGACTACACCCTACGAGCAGTACTTC; cdr3_aa: CTSSQGPETTPYEQYF
j_call: TRBJ2-3; d_call: -; clone_size: -; v_call: TRBV11-2; cdr3_nt: TGTGCCAGCAGCTATATCGGGATTCCTAGCACAGATACGCAGTATTTT; cdr3_aa: CASSYIGIPSTDTQYF
j_call: TRBJ2-6; d_call: -; clone_size: -; v_call: TRBV7-9; cdr3_nt: TGTGCCAGCAGTGCTCGTAGGTTGGGCGCTGGGGCCAACGTCCTGACTTTC; cdr3_aa: CASSARRLGAGANVLTF